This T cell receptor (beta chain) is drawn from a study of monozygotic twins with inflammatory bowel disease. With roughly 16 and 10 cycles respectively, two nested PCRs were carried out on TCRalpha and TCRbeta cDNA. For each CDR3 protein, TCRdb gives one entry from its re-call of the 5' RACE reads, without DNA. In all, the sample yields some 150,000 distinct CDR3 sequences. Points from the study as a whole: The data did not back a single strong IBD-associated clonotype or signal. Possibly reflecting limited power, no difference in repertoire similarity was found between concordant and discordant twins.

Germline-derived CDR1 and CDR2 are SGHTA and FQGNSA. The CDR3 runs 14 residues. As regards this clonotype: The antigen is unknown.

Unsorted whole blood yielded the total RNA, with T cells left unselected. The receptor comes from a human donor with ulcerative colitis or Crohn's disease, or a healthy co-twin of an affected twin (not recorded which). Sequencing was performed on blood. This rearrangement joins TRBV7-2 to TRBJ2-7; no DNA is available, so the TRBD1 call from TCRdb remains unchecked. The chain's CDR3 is CASSLFTGSHEQYF. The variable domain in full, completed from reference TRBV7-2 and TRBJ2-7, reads GAGVSQSPSNKVTEKGKDVELRCDPISGHTALYWYRQSLGQGLEFLIYFQGNSAPDKSGLPSDRFSAERTGGSVSTLTIQRTQQEDSAVYLCASSLFTGSHEQYFGPGTRLTVT.